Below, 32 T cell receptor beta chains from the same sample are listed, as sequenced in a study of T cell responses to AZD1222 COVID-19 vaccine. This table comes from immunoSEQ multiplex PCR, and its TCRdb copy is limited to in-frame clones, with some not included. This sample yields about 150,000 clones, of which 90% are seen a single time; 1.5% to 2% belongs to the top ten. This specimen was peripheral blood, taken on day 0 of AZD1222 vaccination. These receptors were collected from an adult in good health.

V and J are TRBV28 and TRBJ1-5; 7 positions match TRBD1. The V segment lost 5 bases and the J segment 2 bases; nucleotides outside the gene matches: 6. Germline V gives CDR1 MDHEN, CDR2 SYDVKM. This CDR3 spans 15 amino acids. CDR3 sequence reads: CASSRQGGGNQPQHF. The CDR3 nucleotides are TGTGCCAGCAGTAGACAGGGTGGGGGCAATCAGCCCCAGCATTTT.

CDR3 nucleotide sequence: TGTGCCAGCAGCGTAGAGGAGACTAGCGCGGCCAAAAACATTCAGTACTTC. Protein sequence: CASSVEETSAAKNIQYF. V gene TRBV9 combines with J gene TRBJ2-4, with 8 bases fitting TRBD2. CDR1 SGDLS and CDR2 YYNGEE come from the germline V gene. V lost 0 bases to trimming and J lost 1 base; unmatched junction nucleotides: 6. This CDR3 spans 17 amino acids.

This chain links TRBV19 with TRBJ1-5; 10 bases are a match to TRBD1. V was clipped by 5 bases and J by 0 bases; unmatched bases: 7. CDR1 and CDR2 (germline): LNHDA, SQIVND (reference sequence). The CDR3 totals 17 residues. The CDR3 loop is CASSPPGQGHSNQPQHF. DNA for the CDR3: TGTGCCAGTAGTCCACCGGGACAGGGGCATAGCAATCAGCCCCAGCATTTT.

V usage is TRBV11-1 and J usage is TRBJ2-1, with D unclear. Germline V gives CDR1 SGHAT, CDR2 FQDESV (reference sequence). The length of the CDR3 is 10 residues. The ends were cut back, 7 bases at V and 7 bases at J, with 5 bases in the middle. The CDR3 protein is CASTLNEQFF. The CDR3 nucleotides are TGTGCCAGCACCCTTAATGAGCAGTTCTTC.

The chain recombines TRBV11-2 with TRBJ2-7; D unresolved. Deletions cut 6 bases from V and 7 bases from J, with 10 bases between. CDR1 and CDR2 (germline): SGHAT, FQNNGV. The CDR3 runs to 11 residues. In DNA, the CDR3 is TGTGCCAGCAGATCCCCCGCGGAGCAGTACTTC. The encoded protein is CASRSPAEQYF.

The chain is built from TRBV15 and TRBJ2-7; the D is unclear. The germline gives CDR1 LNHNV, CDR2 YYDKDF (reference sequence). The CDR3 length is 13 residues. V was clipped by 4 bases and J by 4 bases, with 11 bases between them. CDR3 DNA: TGTGCCACCAGCAAGGAGAGCACTTACGAGCAGTACTTC. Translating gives CATSKESTYEQYF.

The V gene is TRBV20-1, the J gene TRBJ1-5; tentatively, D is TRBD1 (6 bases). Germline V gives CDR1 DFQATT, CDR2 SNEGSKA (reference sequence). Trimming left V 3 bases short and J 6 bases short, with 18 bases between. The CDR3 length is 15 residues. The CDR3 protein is CSASGGAFLGQPQHF. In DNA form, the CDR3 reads TGCAGTGCTAGTGGGGGGGCGTTTTTAGGTCAGCCCCAGCATTTT.

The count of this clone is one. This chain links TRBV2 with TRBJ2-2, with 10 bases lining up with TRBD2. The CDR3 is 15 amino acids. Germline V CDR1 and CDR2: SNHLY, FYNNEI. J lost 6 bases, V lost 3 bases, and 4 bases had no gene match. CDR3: CASSEVAGGSGELFF. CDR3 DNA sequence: TGTGCCAGCAGTGAGGTAGCGGGAGGCTCCGGGGAGCTGTTTTTT.

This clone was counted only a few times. The CDR3 region has the DNA TGTGCCAGCTCATACTATGGCTACACCTTC. It codes for CASSYYGYTF. The V and J genes are TRBV27 and TRBJ1-2; D remains unclear. This CDR3 has 10 amino acids. V lost 8 bases and J lost 3, with 4 bases in between. The germline CDR1 and CDR2 sequences are MNHEY and SMNVEV (reference sequence).

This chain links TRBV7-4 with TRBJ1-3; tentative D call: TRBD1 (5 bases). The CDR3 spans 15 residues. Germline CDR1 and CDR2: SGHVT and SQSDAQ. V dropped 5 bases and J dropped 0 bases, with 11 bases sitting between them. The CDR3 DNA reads TGTGCCAGCAGCCCGCCAACAGGCTCTGGAAACACCATATATTTT. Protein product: CASSPPTGSGNTIYF. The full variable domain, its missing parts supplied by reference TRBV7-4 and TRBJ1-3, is GAGVSQSPRYKVAKRGRDVALRCDSISGHVTLYWYRQTLGQGSEVLTYSQSDAQRDKSGRPSGRFSAERPERSVSTLKIQRTEQGDSAVYLCASSPPTGSGNTIYFGEGSWLTVV.

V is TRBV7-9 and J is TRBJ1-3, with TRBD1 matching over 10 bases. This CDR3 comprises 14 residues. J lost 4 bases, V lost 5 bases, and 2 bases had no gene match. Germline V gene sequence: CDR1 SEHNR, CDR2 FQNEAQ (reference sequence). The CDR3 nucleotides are TGTGCCAGCAGCGGGACAGGGGTCGGAAACACCATATATTTT. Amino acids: CASSGTGVGNTIYF.

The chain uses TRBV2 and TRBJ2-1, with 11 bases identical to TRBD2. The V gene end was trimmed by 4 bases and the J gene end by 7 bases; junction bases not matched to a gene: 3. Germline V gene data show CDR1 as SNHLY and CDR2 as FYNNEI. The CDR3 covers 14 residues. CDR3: CASSGLAGTNEQFF. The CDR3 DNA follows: TGTGCCAGCAGTGGACTAGCGGGGACGAATGAGCAGTTCTTC.

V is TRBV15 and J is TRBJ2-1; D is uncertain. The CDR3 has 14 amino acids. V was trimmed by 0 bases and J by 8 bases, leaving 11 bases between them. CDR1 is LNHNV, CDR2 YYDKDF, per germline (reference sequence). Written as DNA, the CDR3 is TGTGCCACCAGCAGAGAACTTTCTGGCTATGAGCAGTTCTTC. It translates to CATSRELSGYEQFF.

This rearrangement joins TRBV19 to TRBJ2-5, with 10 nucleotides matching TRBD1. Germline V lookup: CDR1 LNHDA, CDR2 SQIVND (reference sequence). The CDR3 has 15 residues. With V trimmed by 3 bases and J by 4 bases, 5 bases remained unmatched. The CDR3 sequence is CASSMWDRGSETQYF. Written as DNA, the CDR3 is TGTGCCAGTAGTATGTGGGACAGGGGATCAGAGACCCAGTACTTC.

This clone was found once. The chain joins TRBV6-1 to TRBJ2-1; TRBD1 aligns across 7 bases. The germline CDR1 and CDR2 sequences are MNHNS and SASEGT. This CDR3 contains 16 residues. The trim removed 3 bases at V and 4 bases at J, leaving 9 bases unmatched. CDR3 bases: TGTGCCAGCAGTGAGCCTGACAGGGAACTATACAATGAGCAGTTCTTC. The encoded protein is CASSEPDRELYNEQFF.

CDR3 bases: TGTGCCAGCAGTCCTCGCTCCGGGACAGGGTACGGCAATCAGCCCCAGCATTTT. As protein: CASSPRSGTGYGNQPQHF. The V gene is TRBV27, the J gene TRBJ1-5; 9 bases agree with TRBD1. After removal of 5 bases from V and 2 bases from J, the junction contained 13 bases not matched to a gene. The V gene's germline CDR1 is MNHEY and CDR2 SMNVEV (reference sequence). The CDR3 has 18 amino acids.

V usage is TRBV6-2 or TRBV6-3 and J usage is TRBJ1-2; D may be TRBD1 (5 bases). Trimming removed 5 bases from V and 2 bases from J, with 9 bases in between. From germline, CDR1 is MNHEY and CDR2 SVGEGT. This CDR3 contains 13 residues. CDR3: CASSAGGNYGYTF. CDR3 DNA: TGTGCCAGCAGTGCGGGGGGAAACTATGGCTACACCTTC.

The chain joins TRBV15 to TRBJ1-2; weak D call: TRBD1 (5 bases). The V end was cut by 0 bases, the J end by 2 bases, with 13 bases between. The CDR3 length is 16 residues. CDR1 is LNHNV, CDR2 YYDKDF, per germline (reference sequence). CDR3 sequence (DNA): TGTGCCACCAGCAGAGATTCGGCCAGGGCGAACTATGGCTACACCTTC. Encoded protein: CATSRDSARANYGYTF.

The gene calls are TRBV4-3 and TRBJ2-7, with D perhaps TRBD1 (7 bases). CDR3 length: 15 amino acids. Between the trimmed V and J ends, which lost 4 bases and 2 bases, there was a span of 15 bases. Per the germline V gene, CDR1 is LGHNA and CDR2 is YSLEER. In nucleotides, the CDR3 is TGCGCCAGCAGCCGATCGCGGGACAGCCCCTACGAGCAGTACTTC. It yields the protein CASSRSRDSPYEQYF.

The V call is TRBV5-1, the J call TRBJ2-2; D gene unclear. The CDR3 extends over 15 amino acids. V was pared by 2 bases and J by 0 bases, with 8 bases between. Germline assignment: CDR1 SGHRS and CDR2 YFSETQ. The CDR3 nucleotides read TGCGCCAGCAGCTTAGGACGGACGAACACCGGGGAGCTGTTTTTT. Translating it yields CASSLGRTNTGELFF.

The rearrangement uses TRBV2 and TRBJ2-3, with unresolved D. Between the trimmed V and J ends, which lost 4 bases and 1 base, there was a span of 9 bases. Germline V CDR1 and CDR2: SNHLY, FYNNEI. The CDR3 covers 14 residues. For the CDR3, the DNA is TGTGCCAGCAGTGGCGGCGGCGGCACAGATACGCAGTATTTT. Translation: CASSGGGGTDTQYF.

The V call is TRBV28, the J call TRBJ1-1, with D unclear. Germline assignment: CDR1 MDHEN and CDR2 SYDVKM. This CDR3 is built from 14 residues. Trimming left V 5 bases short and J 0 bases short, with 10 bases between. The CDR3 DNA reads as TGTGCCAGCAGTCCTCAATTTATGAACACTGAAGCTTTCTTT. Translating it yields CASSPQFMNTEAFF.

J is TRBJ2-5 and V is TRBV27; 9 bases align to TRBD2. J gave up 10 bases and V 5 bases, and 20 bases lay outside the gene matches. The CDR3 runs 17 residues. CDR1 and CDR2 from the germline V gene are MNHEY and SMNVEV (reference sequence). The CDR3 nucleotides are TGTGCCAGCAGTACAGCTTGGCTTAGCGGGAGCCGGGGGGGCCAGTACTTC. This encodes CASSTAWLSGSRGGQYF.

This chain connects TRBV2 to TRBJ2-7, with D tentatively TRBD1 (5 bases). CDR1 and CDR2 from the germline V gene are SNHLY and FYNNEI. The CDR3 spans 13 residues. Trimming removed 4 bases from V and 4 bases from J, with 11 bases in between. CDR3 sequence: CASSVTGQYEQYF. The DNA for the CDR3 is TGTGCCAGCAGTGTTACAGGCCAATACGAGCAGTACTTC.

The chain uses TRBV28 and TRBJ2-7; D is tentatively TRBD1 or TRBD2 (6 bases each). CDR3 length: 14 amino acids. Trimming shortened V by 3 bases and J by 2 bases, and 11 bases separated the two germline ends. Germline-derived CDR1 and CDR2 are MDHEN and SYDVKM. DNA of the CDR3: TGTGCCAGCAGTTTGACCGGGGGCGCCTACGAGCAGTACTTC. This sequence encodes CASSLTGGAYEQYF.

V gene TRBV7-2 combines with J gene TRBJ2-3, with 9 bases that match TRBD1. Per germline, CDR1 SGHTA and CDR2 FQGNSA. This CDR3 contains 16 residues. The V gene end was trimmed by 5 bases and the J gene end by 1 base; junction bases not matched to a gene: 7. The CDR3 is CASSRTGTGRTDTQYF. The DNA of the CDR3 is TGTGCCAGCAGCAGAACCGGGACAGGGCGCACAGATACGCAGTATTTT. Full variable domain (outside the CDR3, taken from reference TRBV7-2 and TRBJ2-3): GAGVSQSPSNKVTEKGKDVELRCDPISGHTALYWYRQSLGQGLEFLIYFQGNSAPDKSGLPSDRFSAERTGGSVSTLTIQRTQQEDSAVYLCASSRTGTGRTDTQYFGPGTRLTVL.

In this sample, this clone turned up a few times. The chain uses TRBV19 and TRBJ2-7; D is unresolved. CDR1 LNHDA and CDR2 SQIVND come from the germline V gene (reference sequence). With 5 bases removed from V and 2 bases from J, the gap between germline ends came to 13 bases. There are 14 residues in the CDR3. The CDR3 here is CASSYPGLPYEQYF. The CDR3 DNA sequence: TGTGCCAGTAGTTACCCAGGTCTACCCTACGAGCAGTACTTC. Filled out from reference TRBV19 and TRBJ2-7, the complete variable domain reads DGGITQSPKYLFRKEGQNVTLSCEQNLNHDAMYWYRQDPGQGLRLIYYSQIVNDFQKGDIAEGYSVSREKKESFPLTVTSAQKNPTAFYLCASSYPGLPYEQYFGPGTRLTVT.

In nucleotides, the CDR3 is TGTGCCAGTAGTGAGACTGACTATGGCTACACCTTC. Protein sequence: CASSETDYGYTF. The gene calls are TRBV19 and TRBJ1-2, with D hard to call. Germline lookup yields CDR1 LNHDA and CDR2 SQIVND (reference sequence). CDR3 length: 12 residues. V lost 5 bases to trimming and J lost 3 bases, with 7 bases between them.

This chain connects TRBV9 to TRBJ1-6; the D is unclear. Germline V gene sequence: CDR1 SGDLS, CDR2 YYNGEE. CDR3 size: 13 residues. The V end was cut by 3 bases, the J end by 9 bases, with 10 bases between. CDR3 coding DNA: TGTGCCAGCAGCGCCAGACGGGGTTCACCCCTCCACTTT. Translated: CASSARRGSPLHF.

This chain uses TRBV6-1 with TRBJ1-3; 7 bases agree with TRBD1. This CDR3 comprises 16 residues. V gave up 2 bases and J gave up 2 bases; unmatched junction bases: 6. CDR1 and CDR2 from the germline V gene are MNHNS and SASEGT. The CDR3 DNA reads TGTGCCAGCAGTGAACGACCTGACAGGGCTGGAAACACCATATATTTT. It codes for CASSERPDRAGNTIYF.

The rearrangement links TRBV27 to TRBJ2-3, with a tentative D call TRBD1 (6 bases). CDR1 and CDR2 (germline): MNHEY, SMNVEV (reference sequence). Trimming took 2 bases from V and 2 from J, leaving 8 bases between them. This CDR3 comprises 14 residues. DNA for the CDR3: TGTGCCAGCAGTTTAAGGGACAACACAGATACGCAGTATTTT. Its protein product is CASSLRDNTDTQYF.

The DNA of the CDR3 is TGTGCCAGTAGTCCGTCGGGACGACTCTACGAGCAGTACTTC. Translation: CASSPSGRLYEQYF. The chain recombines TRBV19 with TRBJ2-7; D may correspond to TRBD1 or TRBD2 (5 bases each). The CDR3 consists of 14 residues. Trimming removed 5 bases at V and 3 bases at J, with 14 bases between. Germline assignment: CDR1 LNHDA and CDR2 SQIVND (reference sequence).